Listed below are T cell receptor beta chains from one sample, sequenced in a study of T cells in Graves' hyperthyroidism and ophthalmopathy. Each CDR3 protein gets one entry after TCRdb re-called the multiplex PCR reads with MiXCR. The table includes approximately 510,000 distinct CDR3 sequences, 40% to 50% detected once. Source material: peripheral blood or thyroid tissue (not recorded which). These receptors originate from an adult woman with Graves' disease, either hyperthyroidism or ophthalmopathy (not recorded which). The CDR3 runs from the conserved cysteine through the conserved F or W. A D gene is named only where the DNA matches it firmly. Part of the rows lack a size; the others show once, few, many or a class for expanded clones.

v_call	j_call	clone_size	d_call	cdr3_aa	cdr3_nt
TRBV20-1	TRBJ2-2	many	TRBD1	CSARKPQGLKELFF	TGCAGTGCCCGAAAACCACAGGGGCTTAAGGAGCTGTTTTTT
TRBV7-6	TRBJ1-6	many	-	CASSSDIYNSPLHF	TGTGCCAGCAGCTCGGACATCTATAATTCACCCCTCCACTTT
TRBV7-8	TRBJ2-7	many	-	CASSLVYPGLKREQYF	TGTGCCAGCAGCCTTGTGTACCCGGGACTGAAGAGGGAGCAGTACTTC
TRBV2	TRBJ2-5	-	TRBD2	CASSGRPGLAGDETRYF	TGTGCCAGCAGTGGAAGACCGGGACTAGCGGGAGACGAGACCCGGTACTTC
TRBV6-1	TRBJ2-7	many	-	CASSSQLTAYEQYF	TGTGCCAGCAGTTCCCAACTAACAGCTTACGAGCAGTACTTC
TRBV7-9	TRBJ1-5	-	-	CASSREAGPQHF	TGTGCCAGCAGCAGGGAGGCTGGACCCCAGCATTTT
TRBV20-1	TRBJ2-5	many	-	CSATSLRAETQYF	TGCAGTGCAACTTCCCTCAGGGCGGAGACCCAGTACTTC
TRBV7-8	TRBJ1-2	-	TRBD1	CASSFAGQGLGYTF	TGTGCCAGCAGCTTCGCGGGACAGGGCTTGGGCTACACCTTC
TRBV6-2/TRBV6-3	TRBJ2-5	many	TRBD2	CASSHQSSRTSRETQYF	TGTGCCAGCAGTCATCAGTCCTCGAGGACTAGCCGAGAGACCCAGTACTTC
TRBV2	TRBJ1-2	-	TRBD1	CASSERETGSGYTF	TGTGCCAGCAGTGAAAGGGAGACAGGGTCTGGCTACACCTTC
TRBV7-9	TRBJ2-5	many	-	CASSTGPEETQYF	TGTGCCAGCAGCACGGGACCAGAAGAGACCCAGTACTTC
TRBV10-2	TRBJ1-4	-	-	CASSEKSTNEKLFF	TGCGCCAGCAGTGAGAAGTCAACTAATGAAAAACTGTTTTTT
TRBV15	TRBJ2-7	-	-	CATSRPPRGVSEQYF	TGTGCCACCAGCAGACCTCCGAGGGGAGTATCCGAGCAGTACTTC
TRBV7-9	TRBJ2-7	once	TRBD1	CASSLMTGDYEQYF	TGTGCCAGCAGCTTAATGACAGGGGACTACGAGCAGTACTTC
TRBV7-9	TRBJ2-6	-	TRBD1	CASIARGTEFSGANVLTF	TGTGCCAGCATAGCCAGGGGGACAGAGTTCTCTGGGGCCAACGTCCTGACTTTC
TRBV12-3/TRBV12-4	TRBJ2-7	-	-	CASSSGAWEQYF	TGTGCCAGCAGTTCAGGGGCGTGGGAGCAGTACTTC
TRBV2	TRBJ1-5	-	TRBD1	CASSEGGQYNQPQHF	TGTGCCAGCAGTGAAGGGGGACAGTACAATCAGCCCCAGCATTTT
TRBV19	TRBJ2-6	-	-	CASSIGGGSGTEAF	TGTGCCAGTAGTATTGGTGGGGGTAGCGGCACTGAAGCTTTC
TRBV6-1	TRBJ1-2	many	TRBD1	CASSEQGAVGGYTF	TGTGCCAGCAGTGAGCAGGGGGCTGTGGGTGGCTACACCTTC
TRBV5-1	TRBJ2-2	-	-	CASSVRVGELFF	TGCGCCAGCAGCGTTAGAGTCGGGGAGCTGTTTTTT
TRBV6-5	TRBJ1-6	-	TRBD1	CASSGTGEHNSPLHF	TGTGCCAGCAGCGGGACAGGAGAGCATAATTCACCCCTCCACTTT
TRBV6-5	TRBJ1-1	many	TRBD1	CASSDGTGGLEAFF	TGTGCCAGCAGTGACGGGACAGGGGGCCTTGAAGCTTTCTTT
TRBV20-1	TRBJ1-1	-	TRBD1	CSASTRGLMFPNTEAFF	TGCAGTGCTAGTACCAGGGGGCTAATGTTTCCAAACACTGAAGCTTTCTTT
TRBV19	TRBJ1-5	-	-	CASSFGNSNQPQHF	TGTGCCAGCAGCTTCGGGAATAGCAATCAGCCCCAGCATTTT
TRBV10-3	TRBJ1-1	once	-	CAITDLVVSGARTEAFF	TGTGCCATCACCGACTTGGTGGTTTCAGGGGCGAGGACTGAAGCTTTCTTT
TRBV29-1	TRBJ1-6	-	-	CSVESGGAPSSSPLHF	TGCAGCGTTGAATCGGGGGGCGCACCTTCGTCCTCACCCCTCCACTTT
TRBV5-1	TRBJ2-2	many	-	CASSLGQNTGELFF	TGTGCCAGCAGCCTTGGACAAAACACCGGGGAGCTGTTTTTT
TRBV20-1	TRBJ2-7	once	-	CSASLGSTGYEQYF	TGCAGTGCTAGTTTAGGGTCCACCGGGTACGAGCAGTACTTC
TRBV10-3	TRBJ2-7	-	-	CATRRDITYEQYF	TGTGCCACCCGACGGGACATTACCTACGAGCAGTACTTC
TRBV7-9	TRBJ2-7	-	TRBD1	CASSSVGQAYFSYEQYF	TGTGCCAGCAGCTCCGTCGGACAGGCTTATTTCTCCTACGAGCAGTACTTC
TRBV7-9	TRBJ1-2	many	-	CASSWSQGDYGYTF	TGTGCCAGCAGCTGGTCACAGGGTGACTATGGCTACACCTTC
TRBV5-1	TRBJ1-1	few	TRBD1	CASSSAMGQGSNTEAFF	TGCGCCAGCAGCTCCGCCATGGGACAGGGGTCGAACACTGAAGCTTTCTTT
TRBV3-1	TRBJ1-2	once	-	CASGDLHGYTF	TGTGCCAGCGGAGACCTTCATGGCTACACCTTC
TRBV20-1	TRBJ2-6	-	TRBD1	CSARGDRAGWNSGANVLTF	TGCAGTGCTAGAGGCGACAGGGCAGGTTGGAACTCTGGGGCCAACGTCCTGACTTTC
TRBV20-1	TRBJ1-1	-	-	CSARAGAGDTEAFF	TGCAGTGCTAGAGCGGGGGCAGGGGATACTGAAGCTTTCTTT
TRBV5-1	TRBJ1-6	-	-	CASSKGSGDSPLHF	TGCGCCAGCAGTAAGGGCTCGGGGGATTCACCCCTCCACTTT
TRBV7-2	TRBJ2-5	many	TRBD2	CASSPALAGAIETQYF	TGTGCCAGCAGCCCGGCACTAGCGGGAGCGATAGAGACCCAGTACTTC
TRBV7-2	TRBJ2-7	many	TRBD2	CASSLVVAGAAYEQYF	TGTGCCAGCAGCTTAGTGGTAGCGGGGGCCGCCTACGAGCAGTACTTC
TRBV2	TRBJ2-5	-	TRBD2	CASRLVASGGAQETQYF	TGTGCCAGTCGGTTGGTGGCTAGCGGGGGGGCACAAGAGACCCAGTACTTC
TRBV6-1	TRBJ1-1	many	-	CATKGGTEAFF	TGTGCCACTAAAGGGGGGACTGAAGCTTTCTTT
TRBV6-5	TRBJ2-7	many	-	CASSYSDTYEQYF	TGTGCCAGCAGTTACTCGGACACCTACGAGCAGTACTTC
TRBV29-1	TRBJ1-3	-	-	CSVKGRPETGNTIYF	TGCAGCGTTAAAGGGAGACCAGAAACTGGAAACACCATATATTTT
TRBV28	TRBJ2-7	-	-	CASSLWRNSYEQYF	TGTGCCAGCAGTTTATGGAGGAACTCCTACGAGCAGTACTTC
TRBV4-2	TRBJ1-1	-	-	CASRRGTNTEAFF	TGTGCCAGCAGGAGGGGGACCAACACTGAAGCTTTCTTT
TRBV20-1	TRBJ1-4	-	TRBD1	CSARAGQGDEKLFF	TGCAGTGCTAGGGCGGGACAGGGCGATGAAAAACTGTTTTTT
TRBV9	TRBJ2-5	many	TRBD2	CASSAGLAGAQETQYF	TGTGCCAGCAGCGCGGGACTAGCGGGAGCTCAAGAGACCCAGTACTTC
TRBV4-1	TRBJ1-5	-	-	CASSQGAVGVGNQPQHF	TGCGCCAGCAGCCAAGGGGCCGTTGGGGTGGGCAATCAGCCCCAGCATTTT
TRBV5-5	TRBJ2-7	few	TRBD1	CASRQDRGPTYEQYF	TGTGCCAGCAGGCAGGACAGGGGGCCTACCTACGAGCAGTACTTC
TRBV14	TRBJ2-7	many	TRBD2	CASSLWTRSEQYF	TGTGCCAGCAGCCTCTGGACTAGATCCGAGCAGTACTTC
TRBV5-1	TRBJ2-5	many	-	CASSLRETQYF	TGTGCCAGCAGCTTGCGAGAGACCCAGTACTTC
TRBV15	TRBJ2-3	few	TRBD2	CATSRDRGRGLARTDTQYF	TGTGCCACCAGCAGAGATCGGGGTCGGGGACTAGCGAGGACAGATACGCAGTATTTT
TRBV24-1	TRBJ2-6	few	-	CATSTYSGANVLTF	TGTGCCACCAGTACTTACTCTGGGGCCAACGTCCTGACTTTC
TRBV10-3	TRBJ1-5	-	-	CAISELRSNQPQHF	TGTGCCATCAGTGAGTTACGTAGCAATCAGCCCCAGCATTTT
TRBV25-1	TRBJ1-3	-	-	CAWSGGPRSGNTIYF	TGTGCCTGGAGTGGGGGACCGCGCTCTGGAAACACCATATATTTT
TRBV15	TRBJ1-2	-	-	CATSWGGAPNGYTF	TGTGCCACCAGCTGGGGCGGGGCGCCGAATGGCTACACCTTC
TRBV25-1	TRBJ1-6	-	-	CASSEYSRENGNSPLHF	TGTGCCAGCAGTGAATATAGTAGGGAAAATGGGAATTCACCCCTCCACTTT
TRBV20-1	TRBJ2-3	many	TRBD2	CSARERGLAYGTQYF	TGCAGTGCTAGAGAGAGGGGACTAGCGTATGGTACGCAGTATTTT
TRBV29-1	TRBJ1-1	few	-	CSVETQSTGGWQAFF	TGCAGCGTTGAAACACAGAGCACGGGGGGTTGGCAAGCTTTCTTT
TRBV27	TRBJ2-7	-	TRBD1	CASSSGTGVSYEQYF	TGTGCCAGCAGTTCCGGGACAGGGGTCTCCTACGAGCAGTACTTC
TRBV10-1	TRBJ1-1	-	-	CASSEGTSGTEAFF	TGCGCCAGCAGTGAGGGGACTAGCGGGACTGAAGCTTTCTTT